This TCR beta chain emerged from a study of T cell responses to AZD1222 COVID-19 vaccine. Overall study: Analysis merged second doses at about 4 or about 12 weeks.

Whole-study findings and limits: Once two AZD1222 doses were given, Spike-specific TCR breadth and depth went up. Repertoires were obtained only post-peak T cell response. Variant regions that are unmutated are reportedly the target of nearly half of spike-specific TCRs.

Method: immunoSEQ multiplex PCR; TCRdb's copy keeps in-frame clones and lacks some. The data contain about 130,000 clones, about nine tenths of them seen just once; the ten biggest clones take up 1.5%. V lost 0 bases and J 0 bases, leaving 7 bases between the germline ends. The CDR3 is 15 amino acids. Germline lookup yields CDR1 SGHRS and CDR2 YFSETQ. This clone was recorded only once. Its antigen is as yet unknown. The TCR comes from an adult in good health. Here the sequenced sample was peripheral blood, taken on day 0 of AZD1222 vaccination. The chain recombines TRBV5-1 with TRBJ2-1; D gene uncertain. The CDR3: CASSLAGFSYNEQFF. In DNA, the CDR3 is TGCGCCAGCAGCTTGGCGGGTTTCTCCTACAATGAGCAGTTCTTC.